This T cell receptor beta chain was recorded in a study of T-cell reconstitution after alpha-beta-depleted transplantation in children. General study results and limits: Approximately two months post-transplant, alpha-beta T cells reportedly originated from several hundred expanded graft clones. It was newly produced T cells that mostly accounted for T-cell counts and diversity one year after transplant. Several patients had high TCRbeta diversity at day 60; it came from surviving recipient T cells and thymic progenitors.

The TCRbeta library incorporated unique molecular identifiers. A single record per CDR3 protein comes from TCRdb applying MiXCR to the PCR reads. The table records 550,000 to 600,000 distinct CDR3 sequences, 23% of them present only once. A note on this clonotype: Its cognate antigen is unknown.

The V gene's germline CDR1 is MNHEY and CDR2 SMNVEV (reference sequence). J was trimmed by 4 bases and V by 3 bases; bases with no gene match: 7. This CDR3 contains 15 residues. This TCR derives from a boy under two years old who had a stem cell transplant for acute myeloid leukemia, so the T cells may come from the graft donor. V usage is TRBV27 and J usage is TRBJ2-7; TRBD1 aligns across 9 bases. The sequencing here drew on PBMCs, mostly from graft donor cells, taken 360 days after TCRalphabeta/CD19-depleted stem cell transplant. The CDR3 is CASSLTRTGEYEQYF. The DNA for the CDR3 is TGTGCCAGCAGTTTGACACGGACAGGGGAATACGAGCAGTACTTC.